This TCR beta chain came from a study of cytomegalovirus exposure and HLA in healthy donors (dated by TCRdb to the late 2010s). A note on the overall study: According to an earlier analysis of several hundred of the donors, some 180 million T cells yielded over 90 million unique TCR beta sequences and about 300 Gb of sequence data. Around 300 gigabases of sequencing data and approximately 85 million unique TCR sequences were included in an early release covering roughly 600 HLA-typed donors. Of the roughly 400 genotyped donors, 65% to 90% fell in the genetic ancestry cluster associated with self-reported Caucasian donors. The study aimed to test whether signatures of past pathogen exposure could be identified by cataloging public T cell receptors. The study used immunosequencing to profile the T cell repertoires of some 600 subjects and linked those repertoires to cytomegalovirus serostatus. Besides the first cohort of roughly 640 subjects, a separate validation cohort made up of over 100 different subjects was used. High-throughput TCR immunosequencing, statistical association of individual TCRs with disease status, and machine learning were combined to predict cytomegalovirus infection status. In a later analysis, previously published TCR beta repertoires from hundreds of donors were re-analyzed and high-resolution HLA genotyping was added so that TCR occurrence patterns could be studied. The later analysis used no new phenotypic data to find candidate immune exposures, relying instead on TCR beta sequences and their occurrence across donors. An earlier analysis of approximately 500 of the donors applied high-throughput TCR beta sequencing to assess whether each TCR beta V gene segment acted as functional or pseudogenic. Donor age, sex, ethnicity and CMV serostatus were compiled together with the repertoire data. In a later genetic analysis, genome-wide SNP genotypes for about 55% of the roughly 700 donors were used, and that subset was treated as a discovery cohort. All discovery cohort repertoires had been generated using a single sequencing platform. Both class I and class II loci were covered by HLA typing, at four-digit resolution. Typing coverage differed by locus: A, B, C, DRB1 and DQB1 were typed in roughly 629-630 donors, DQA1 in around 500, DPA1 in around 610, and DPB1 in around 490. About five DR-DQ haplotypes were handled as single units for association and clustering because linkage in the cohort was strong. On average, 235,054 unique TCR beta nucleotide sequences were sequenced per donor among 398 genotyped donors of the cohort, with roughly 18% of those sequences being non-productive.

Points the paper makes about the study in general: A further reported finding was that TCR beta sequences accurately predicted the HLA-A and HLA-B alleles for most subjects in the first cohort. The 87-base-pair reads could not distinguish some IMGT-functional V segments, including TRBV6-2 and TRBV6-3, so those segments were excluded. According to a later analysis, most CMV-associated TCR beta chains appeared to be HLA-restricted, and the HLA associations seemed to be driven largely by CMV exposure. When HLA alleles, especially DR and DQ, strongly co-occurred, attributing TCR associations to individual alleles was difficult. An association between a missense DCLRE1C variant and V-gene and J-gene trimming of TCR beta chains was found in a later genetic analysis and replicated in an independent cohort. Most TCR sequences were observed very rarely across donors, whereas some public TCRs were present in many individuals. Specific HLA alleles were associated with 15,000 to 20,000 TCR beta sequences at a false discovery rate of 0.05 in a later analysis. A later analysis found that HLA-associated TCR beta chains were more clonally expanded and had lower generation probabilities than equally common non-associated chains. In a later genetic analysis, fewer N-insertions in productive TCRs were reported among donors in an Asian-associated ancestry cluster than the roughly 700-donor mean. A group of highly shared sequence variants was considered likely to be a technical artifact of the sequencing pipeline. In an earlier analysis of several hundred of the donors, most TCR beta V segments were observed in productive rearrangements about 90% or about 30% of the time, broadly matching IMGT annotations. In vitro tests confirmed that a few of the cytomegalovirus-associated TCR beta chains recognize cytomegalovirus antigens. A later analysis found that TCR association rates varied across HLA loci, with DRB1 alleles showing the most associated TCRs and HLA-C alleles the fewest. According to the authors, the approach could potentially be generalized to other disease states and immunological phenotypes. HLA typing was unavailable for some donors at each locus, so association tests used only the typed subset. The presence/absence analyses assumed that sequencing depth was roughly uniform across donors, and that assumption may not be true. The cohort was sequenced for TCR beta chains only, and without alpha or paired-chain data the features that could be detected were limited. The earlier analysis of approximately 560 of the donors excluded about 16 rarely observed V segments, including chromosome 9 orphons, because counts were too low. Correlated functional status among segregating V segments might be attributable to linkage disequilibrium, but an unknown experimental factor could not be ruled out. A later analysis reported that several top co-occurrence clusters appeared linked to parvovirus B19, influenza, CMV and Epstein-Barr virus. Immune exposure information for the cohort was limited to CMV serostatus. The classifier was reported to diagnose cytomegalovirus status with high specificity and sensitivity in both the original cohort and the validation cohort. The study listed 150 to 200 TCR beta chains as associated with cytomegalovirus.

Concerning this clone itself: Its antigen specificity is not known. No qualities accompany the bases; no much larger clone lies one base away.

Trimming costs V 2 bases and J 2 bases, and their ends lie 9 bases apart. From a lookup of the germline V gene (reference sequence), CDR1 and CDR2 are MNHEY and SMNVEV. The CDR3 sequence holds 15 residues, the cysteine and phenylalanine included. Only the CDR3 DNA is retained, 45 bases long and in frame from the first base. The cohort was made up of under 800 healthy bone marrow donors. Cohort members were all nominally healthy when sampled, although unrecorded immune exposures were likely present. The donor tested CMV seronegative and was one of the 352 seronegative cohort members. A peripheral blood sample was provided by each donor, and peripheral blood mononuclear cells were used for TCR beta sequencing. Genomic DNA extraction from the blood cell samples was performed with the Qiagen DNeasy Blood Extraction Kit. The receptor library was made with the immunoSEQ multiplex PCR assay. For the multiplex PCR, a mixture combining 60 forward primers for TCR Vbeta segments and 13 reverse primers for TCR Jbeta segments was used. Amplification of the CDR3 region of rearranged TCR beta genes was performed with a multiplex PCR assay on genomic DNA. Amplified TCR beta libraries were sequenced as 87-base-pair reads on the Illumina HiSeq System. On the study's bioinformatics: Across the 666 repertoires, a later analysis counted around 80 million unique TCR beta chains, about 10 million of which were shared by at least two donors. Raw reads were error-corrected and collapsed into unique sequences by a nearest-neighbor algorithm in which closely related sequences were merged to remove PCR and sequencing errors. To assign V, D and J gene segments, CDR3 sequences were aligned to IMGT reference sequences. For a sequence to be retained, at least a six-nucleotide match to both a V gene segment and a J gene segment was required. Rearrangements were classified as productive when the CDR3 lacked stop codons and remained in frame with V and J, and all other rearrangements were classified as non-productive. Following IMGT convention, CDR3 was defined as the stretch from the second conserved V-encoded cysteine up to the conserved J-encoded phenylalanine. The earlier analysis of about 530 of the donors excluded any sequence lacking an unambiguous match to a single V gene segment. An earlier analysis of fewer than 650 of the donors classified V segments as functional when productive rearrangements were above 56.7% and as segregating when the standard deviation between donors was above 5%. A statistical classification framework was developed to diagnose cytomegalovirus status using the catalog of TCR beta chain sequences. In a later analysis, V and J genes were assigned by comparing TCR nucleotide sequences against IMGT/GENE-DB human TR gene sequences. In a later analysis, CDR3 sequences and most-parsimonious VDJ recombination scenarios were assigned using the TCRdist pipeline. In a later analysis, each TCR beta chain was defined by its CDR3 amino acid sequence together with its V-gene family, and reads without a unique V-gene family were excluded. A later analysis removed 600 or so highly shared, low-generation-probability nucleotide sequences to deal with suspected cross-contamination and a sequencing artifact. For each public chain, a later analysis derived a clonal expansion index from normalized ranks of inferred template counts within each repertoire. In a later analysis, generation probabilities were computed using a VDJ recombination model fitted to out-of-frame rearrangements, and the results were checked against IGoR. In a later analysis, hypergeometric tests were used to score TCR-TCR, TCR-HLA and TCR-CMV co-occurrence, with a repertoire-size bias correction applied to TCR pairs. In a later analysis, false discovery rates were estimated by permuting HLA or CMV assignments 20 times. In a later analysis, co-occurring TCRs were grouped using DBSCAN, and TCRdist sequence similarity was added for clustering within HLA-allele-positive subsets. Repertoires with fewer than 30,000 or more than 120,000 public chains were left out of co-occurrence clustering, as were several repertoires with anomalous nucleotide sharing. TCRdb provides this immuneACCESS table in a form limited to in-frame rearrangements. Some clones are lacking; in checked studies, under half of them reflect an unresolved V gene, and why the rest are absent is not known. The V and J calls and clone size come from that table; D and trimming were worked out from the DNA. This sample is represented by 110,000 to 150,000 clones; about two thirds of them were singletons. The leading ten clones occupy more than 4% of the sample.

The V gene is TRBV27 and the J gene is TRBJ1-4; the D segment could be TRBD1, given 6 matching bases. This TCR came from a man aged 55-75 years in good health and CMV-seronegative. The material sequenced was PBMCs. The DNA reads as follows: TGTGCCAGCAGTTTAGTGCAGGGGACTAATGAAAAACTGTTTTTT. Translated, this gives CASSLVQGTNEKLFF. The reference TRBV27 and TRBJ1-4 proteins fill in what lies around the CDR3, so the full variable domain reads EAQVTQNPRYLITVTGKKLTVTCSQNMNHEYMSWYRQDPGLGLRQIYYSMNVEVTDKGDVPEGYKVSRKEKRNFPLILESPSPNQTSLYFCASSLVQGTNEKLFFGSGTQLSVL.